The clone carrying this T cell receptor beta chain was counted only a few times. Its antigen is currently unknown. The PCR contained 60 Vbeta and 13 Jbeta primers. As processed by the authors: In a later analysis, 75 million to 85 million unique TCR beta chains included roughly 11 million shared by two or more donors. The protocol was immunoSEQ multiplex PCR, while the TCRdb copy is restricted to in-frame clones and leaves out a portion. D and trimming come from the DNA, and the V and J calls and clone size come from that table. The sample carries 95,000 to 100,000 clones, 65% to 80% recorded once. This sample is part of a study of cytomegalovirus exposure and HLA in healthy donors. About the research overall: One earlier analysis, a look at about 179 million T cells, found around 110 million unique TCR beta sequences.

General study points: In a later analysis, a genetic analysis reported fewer productive-TCR N-insertions in an Asian-associated ancestry cluster than the cohort average. HLA alleles were associated with some 17,000 TCR beta sequences in a later analysis at 0.05 false discovery rate.

Germline V gene lookup returns CDR1 MGHRA and CDR2 YSYEKL. This CDR3 region has 19 residues. Between the trimmed V and J ends, which lost 0 bases and 0 bases, there was a span of 15 bases. Source material: PBMCs. The source is a man aged 50 to 59 in good health and CMV-seronegative. The V call is TRBV4-1, the J call TRBJ2-6, with D tentatively TRBD1 (6 bases). This chain's CDR3 is CASSQDLERGSSGANVLTF. The CDR3, as DNA: TGCGCCAGCAGCCAAGATCTTGAAAGGGGGAGCTCTGGGGCCAACGTCCTGACTTTC.